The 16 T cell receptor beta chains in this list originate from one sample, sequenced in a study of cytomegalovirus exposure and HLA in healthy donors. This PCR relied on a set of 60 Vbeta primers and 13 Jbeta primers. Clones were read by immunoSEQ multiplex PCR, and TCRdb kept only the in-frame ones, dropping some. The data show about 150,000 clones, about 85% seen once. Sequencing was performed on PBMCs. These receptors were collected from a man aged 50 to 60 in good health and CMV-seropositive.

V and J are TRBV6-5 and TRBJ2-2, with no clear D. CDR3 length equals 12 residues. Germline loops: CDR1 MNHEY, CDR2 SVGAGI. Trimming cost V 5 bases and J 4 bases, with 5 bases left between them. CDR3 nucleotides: TGTGCCAGCAGTCGTCCCACCGGGGAGCTGTTTTTT. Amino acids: CASSRPTGELFF.

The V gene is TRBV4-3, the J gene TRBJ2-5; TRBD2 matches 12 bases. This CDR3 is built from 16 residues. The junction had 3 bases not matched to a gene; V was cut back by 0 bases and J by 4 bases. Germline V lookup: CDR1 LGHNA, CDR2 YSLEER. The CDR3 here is CASSQEGLAGRETQYF. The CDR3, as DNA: TGCGCCAGCAGCCAAGAAGGACTAGCGGGGAGAGAGACCCAGTACTTC.

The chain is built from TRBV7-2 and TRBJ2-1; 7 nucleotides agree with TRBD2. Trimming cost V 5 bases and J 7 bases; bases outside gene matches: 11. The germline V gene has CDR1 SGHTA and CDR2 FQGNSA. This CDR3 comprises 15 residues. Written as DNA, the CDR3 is TGTGCCAGCAGCCCGAGGGACTACCCGGGGAATGAGCAGTTCTTC. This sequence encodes CASSPRDYPGNEQFF.

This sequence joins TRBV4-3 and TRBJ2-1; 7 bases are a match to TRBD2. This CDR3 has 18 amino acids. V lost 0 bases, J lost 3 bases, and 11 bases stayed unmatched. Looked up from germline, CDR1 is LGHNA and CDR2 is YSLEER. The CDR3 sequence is CASSQDNPLAARYNEQFF. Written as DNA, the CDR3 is TGCGCCAGCAGCCAAGATAATCCCCTAGCGGCCCGCTACAATGAGCAGTTCTTC.

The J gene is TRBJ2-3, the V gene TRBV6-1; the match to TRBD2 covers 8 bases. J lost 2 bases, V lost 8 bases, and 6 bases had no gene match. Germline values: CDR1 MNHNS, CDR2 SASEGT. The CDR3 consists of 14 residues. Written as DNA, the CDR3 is TGTGCCAGCGGACGGGGGGGAAACACAGATACGCAGTATTTT. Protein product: CASGRGGNTDTQYF.

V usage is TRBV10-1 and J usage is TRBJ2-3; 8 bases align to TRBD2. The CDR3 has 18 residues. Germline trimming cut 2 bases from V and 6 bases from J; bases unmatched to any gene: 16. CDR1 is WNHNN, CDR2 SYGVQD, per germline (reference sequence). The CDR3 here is CASSEKVPSGFQPDTQYF. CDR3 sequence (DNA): TGCGCCAGCAGTGAGAAGGTGCCTAGCGGGTTTCAGCCCGATACGCAGTATTTT.

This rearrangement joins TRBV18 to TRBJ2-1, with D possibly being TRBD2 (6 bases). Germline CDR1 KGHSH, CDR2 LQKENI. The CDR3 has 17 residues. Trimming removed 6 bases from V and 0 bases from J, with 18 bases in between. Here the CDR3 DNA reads TGTGCCAGCTCCGCGGGCTACCCGGGGGACTCCTACAATGAGCAGTTCTTC. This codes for CASSAGYPGDSYNEQFF.

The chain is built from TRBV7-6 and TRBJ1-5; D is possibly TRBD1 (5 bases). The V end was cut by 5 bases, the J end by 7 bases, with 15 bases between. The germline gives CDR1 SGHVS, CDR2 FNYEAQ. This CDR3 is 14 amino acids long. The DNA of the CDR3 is TGTGCCAGCAGCCTCGGGCCAGGGTGGCAGCCCCAGCATTTT. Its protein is CASSLGPGWQPQHF.

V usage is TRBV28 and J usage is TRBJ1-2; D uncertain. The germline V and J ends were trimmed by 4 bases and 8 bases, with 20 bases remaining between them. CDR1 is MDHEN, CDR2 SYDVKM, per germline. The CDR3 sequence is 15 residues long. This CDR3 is CASSSYRARRWGYTF. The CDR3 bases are TGTGCCAGCAGTTCCTACCGGGCCCGGAGGTGGGGCTACACCTTC.

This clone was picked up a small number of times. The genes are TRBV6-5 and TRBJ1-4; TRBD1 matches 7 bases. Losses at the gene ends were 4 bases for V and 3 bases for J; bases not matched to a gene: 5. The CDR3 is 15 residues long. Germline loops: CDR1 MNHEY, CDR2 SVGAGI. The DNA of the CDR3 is TGTGCCAGCAGTTTCCACAGGGGCCCTAATGAAAAACTGTTTTTT. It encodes CASSFHRGPNEKLFF.

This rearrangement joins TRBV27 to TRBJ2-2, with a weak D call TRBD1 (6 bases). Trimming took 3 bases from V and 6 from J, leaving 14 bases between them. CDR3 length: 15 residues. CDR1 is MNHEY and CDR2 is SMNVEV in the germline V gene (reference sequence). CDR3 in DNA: TGTGCCAGCAGTTTCACGGGACAAACACCCGGGGAGCTGTTTTTT. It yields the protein CASSFTGQTPGELFF.

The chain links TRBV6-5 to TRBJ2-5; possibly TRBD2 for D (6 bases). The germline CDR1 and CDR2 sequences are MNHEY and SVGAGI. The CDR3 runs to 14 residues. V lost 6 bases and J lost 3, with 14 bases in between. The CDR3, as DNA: TGTGCCAGCAGCCCCATGGCGGGGAAAGAGACCCAGTACTTC. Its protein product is CASSPMAGKETQYF.

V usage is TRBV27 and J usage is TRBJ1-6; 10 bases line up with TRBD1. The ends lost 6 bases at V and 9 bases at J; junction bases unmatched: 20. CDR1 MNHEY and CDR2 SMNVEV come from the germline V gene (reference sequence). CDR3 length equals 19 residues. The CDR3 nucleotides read TGTGCCAGCAGAAGGAAGCCGGGACAGGGGTATGTGAGGGTTTCACCCCTCCACTTT. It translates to CASRRKPGQGYVRVSPLHF.

The CDR3 DNA is TGCGCCAGCAGAATGACAGGGGGCTTGGATCAGCCCCAGCATTTT. Residues: CASRMTGGLDQPQHF. The V call is TRBV10-2, the J call TRBJ1-5; 10 bases match TRBD1. The length of the CDR3 is 15 residues. Germline V gene lookup returns CDR1 WSHSY and CDR2 SAAADI. The ends lost 6 bases at V and 5 bases at J; junction bases unmatched: 7.

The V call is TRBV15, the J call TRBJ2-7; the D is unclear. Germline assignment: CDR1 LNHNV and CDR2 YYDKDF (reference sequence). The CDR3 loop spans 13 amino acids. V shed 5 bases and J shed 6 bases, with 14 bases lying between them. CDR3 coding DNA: TGTGCCACCAGCTCCGGTCCCTCGGTCGAGCAGTACTTC. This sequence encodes CATSSGPSVEQYF. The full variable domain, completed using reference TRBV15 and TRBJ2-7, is DAMVIQNPRYQVTQFGKPVTLSCSQTLNHNVMYWYQQKSSQAPKLLFHYYDKDFNNEADTPDNFQSRRPNTSFCFLDIRSPGLGDTAMYLCATSSGPSVEQYFGPGTRLTVT.

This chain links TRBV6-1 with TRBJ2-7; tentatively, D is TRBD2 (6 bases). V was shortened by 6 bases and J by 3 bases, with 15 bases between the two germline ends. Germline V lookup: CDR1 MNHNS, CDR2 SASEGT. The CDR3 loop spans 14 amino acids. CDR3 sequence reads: CASRGGEEVYEQYF. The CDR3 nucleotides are TGTGCCAGCAGGGGGGGTGAGGAGGTCTACGAGCAGTACTTC.